Listed below are T cell receptor beta chains from one sample, sequenced in a study of shared clonotypes between healthy human individuals. Sequenced by immunoSEQ multiplex PCR; TCRdb stores in-frame clones only, minus some. The sample lists over a million clones, approximately 80% seen once, with approximately 0.5% in the top ten. Sequencing was performed on memory CD4+ T cells from PBMCs. The receptor source for this set is a man in his late teens or twenties in good health. Some clones in this sample may be carry-over from other donors' samples. The CDR3 runs from the conserved cysteine through the conserved F or W. A D gene is named only where the DNA matches it firmly. Clone size, where shown, is once, few, many, or a class for clones that have expanded.

NA,TRBV5-6,TRBJ2-3,NA,TGTGCCAGCACCACACGGGGCACAGATACGCAGTATTTT,CASTTRGTDTQYF
NA,TRBV6-1,TRBJ1-4,TRBD1,TGTGCCAGCAGTGGGGACAGGGCGTCGTCTGCAACTAATGAAAAACTGTTTTTT,CASSGDRASSATNEKLFF
few,TRBV7-9,TRBJ2-3,TRBD2,TGTGCCAGCAGCTTTGCTAGCGGGTATTACCACGGTACGCAGTATTTT,CASSFASGYYHGTQYF
NA,TRBV11-2,TRBJ1-1,NA,TGTGCCAGCAGCCCGGGCACCCGAGGGACTGAAGCTTTCTTT,CASSPGTRGTEAFF
NA,TRBV27,TRBJ2-3,TRBD1,TGTGCCAGCAGTCAGAGGACAGGGTTCGCAGATACGCAGTATTTT,CASSQRTGFADTQYF
NA,TRBV27,TRBJ2-7,NA,TGTGCCAGCAGTTTAAACTACTACGGCCTGAGCTCCTACGAGCAGTACTTC,CASSLNYYGLSSYEQYF
NA,TRBV7-8,TRBJ1-5,NA,TGTGCCAGCAGCTTAGATCTTGGCCAGCCCCAGCATTTT,CASSLDLGQPQHF
NA,TRBV29-1,TRBJ2-7,TRBD1,TGCAGCGCCATACCGGGACAGGGAGTACACGAGCAGTACTTC,CSAIPGQGVHEQYF
NA,TRBV2,TRBJ2-1,NA,TGTGCCAGCAGTGAAGGGGACCCCCAATACGGTGAGCAGTTCTTC,CASSEGDPQYGEQFF
NA,TRBV5-5,TRBJ1-5,TRBD1,TGTGCCAGCAGCTCAAATGGGGACAGAAACAATCAGCCCCAGCATTTT,CASSSNGDRNNQPQHF
NA,TRBV28,TRBJ1-2,NA,TGTGCCAGCAGTTTAAACAGCGGCATAACCACTAACTATGGCTACACCTTC,CASSLNSGITTNYGYTF
NA,TRBV6-1,TRBJ2-5,NA,TGTGCCAGCAGTGCCCCTCCCGGGACCTTCTTGCTCGGCTTGGAGGGGACCCAGTACTTC,CASSAPPGTFLLGLEGTQYF
NA,TRBV30,TRBJ2-6,NA,TGTGCCTGGAGTGTCGAGATGGGGGTCGCCTCTGGGGCCAACGTCCTGACTTTC,CAWSVEMGVASGANVLTF
NA,TRBV25-1,TRBJ1-6,NA,TGTGCCAGCAGGGCTTCCGGGACGGGAGATTCACCCCTCCACTTT,CASRASGTGDSPLHF
NA,TRBV6-1,TRBJ1-1,NA,TGTGCCAGCAGTGAAGCGGCGCAGGTTGGGACTGAAGCTTTCTTT,CASSEAAQVGTEAFF
few,TRBV7-9,TRBJ1-1,NA,TGTGCCAGCAGCGATAGGGTGATGAACACTGAAGCTTTCTTT,CASSDRVMNTEAFF
NA,TRBV28,TRBJ1-5,NA,TGTGCCAGCAGCCCGGCAGGACAGCCCCAGCATTTT,CASSPAGQPQHF
NA,TRBV19,TRBJ1-2,NA,TGTGCCAGCACAGCTAACTATGGCTACACCTTC,CASTANYGYTF
NA,TRBV28,TRBJ1-2,NA,TGTGCCAGCAGCACCGGGACGTCTGGCTACACCTTC,CASSTGTSGYTF
NA,TRBV6-5,TRBJ2-3,NA,TGTGCCAGCAGTCAGGGGGGAGATACGCAGTATTTT,CASSQGGDTQYF